This TCR beta chain was identified during a study of blood T cell repertoires in COVID-19. The wider study: COVID-19 samples collected from the United States, Italy and Spain covered acute and convalescent phases.

The CDR3 loop spans 14 amino acids. V was trimmed by 0 bases and J by 8 bases, leaving 14 bases between them. Germline lookup yields CDR1 SQVTM and CDR2 ANQGSEA. Assay used: immunoSEQ multiplex PCR; TCRdb lists only in-frame clones, some missing. The sample carries about 120,000 clones, approximately 90% recorded once. The TCR comes from a woman aged 50 to 65 with acute or convalescent COVID-19. The V gene is TRBV29-1, the J gene TRBJ2-1; no definite D call. Sequences were obtained from peripheral blood. The CDR3 loop reads CSVEDTRQSYEQFF. In DNA, the CDR3 is TGCAGCGTTGAAGATACGAGACAAAGCTATGAGCAGTTCTTC.